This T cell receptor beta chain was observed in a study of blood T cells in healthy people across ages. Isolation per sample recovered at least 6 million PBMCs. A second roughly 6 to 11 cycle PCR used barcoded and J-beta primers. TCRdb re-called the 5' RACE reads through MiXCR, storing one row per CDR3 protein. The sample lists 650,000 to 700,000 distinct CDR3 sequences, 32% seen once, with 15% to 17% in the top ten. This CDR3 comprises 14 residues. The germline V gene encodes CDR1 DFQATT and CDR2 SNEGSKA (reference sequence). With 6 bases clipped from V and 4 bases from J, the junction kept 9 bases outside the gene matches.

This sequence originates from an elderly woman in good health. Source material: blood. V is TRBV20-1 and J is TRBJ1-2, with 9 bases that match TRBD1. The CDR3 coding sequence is TGCAGTGCCCCATCGGACAGGGGTGGCTATGGCTACACCTTC. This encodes CSAPSDRGGYGYTF.